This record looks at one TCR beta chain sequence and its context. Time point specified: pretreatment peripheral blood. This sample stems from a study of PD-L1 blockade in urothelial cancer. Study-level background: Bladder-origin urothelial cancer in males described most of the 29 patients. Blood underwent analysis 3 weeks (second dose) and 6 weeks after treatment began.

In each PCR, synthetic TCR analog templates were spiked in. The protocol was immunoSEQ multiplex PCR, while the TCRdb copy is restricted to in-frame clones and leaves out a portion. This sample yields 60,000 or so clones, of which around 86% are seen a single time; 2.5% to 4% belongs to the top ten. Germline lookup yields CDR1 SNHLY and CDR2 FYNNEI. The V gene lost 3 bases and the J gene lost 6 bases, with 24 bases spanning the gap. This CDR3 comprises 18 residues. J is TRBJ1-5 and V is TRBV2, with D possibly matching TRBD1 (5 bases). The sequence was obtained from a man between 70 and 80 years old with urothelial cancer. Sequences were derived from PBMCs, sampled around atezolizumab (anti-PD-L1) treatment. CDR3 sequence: CASSDFFFGSGEAQPQHF. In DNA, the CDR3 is TGTGCCAGCAGTGATTTTTTTTTCGGATCGGGGGAAGCTCAGCCCCAGCATTTT.